The T cell receptor (beta chain) under discussion was sequenced for a study of shared clonotypes between healthy human individuals. The CDR3 loop spans 12 amino acids. Germline V gene data show CDR1 as MGHRA and CDR2 as YSYEKL. With 1 base removed from V and 4 bases from J, the gap between germline ends came to 5 bases. The test was conducted at deep level. Using 200 ng DNA, roughly 33,000 T cell genomes, the sorted-subset replicate PCRs were run. Repertoires were generated with immunoSEQ multiplex PCR, while TCRdb's copy carries only in-frame clones and drops some. The profile covers about 680,000 clones, with under 95% appearing a single time and 24% taken by the ten largest. Only a few counts were recorded for this clone. Its antigen remains unidentified. Other nucleotide sequences in the sample specify the same CDR3. CD8 cells regarded as naive lacked CD45RO, were positively chosen for CCR7, and omitted terminally differentiated effector memory CD45RA+ cells.

Points from the study as a whole: Clonotypes shared by all four donors outscored non-shared clonotypes in generation probability.

Sequencing input: naive CD8+ T cells sorted from blood. This chain connects TRBV4-1 to TRBJ2-7, with unresolved D. The clonotype comes from a man aged 25 to 45 in good health. Written as DNA, the CDR3 is TGCGCCAGCAGCCAAGGCGGATACGAGCAGTACTTC. Residues: CASSQGGYEQYF.